There are a few counts of the clone carrying this T cell receptor beta chain. The data derive from a study of response to subunit inactivated influenza vaccine. TCRdb re-called the RT-PCR reads with MiXCR, one entry per CDR3 protein. Of 500,000 to 600,000 distinct CDR3 sequences listed, around 10% were seen once; the top ten hold about 10%. Unmatched junction bases numbered 3, after V lost 1 base and J lost 3 bases. This CDR3 has 15 residues. CDR1 and CDR2 (germline): SGHTA, FQGNSA. These same data were also listed under a study on T cells expressing NK-cell markers. That publication notes: The cDNA for TCR beta came from 5'RACE template switching with UMIs. Seven HCMV-seropositive donors and one seronegative donor made up the eight sequenced donors. In a group of several donors, dominant NKG2C+ clonotypes represented roughly 1.0-7.0% of CD8+ T cells.

The chain joins TRBV7-2 to TRBJ1-3, with TRBD1 matching 7 bases. This sequence was found in a man aged 50-60 years who received an inactivated influenza vaccine. The sample consisted of PBMCs from blood, taken on the day of vaccination. CDR3 sequence (DNA): TGTGCCAGCAGCTTAGAGACAGGGAATGGAAACACCATATATTTT. Protein sequence: CASSLETGNGNTIYF.